The 28 T cell receptor beta chains below all came from one sample that was sequenced in a study of shared clonotypes between healthy human individuals. Assay: immunoSEQ multiplex PCR; the TCRdb copy retains only in-frame clones and omits some. The data contain 950,000 to 1,200,000 clones, approximately 80% of them singletons. The source material was memory CD4+ T cells from PBMCs. Subset noted: CD45RA-negative fraction. These receptors were taken from a man aged 18 to 30 in good health. Some clones in this sample may be carry-over from other donors' samples.

This sequence joins TRBV6-9 and TRBJ2-6; no definite D call. The CDR3 is 18 amino acids. The germline gives CDR1 MNHGY, CDR2 SVAAGI. The V end lost 5 bases, the J end lost 5 bases, and 22 bases lay between the germline ends. CDR3 coding DNA: TGTGCCAGCAGTGACTCCTTGCTACGACAAAGTCGGGCCAACGTCCTGACTTTC. Protein: CASSDSLLRQSRANVLTF.

This clone was picked up one time. The chain is built from TRBV7-2 and TRBJ2-3; a possible D gene is TRBD1 (6 bases). CDR1 is SGHTA and CDR2 is FQGNSA in the germline V gene. The CDR3 extends over 15 amino acids. With 1 base removed from V and 5 bases from J, the gap between germline ends came to 13 bases. The CDR3 loop is CASSLGPGDGDTQYF. DNA of the CDR3: TGTGCCAGCAGCTTAGGGCCAGGGGATGGAGATACGCAGTATTTT.

This sequence joins TRBV11-1 and TRBJ2-3; 7 nucleotides match TRBD1. The V and J ends lost 1 base and 2 bases, in that order; junction bases with no gene match: 9. Germline-derived CDR1 and CDR2 are SGHAT and FQDESV (reference sequence). This CDR3 region has 17 residues. CDR3 DNA sequence: TGTGCCAGCAGCTTAGGTTCGTGGGACAGAGACACAGATACGCAGTATTTT. This sequence encodes CASSLGSWDRDTDTQYF.

This rearrangement joins TRBV11-2 to TRBJ2-2; 9 bases are shared with TRBD2. The CDR3 is 14 amino acids. Germline loops: CDR1 SGHAT, CDR2 FQNNGV. The trim removed 5 bases at V and 5 bases at J, leaving 3 bases unmatched. CDR3 in amino acids: CASSRTSGTGELFF. The DNA for the CDR3 is TGTGCCAGCAGCCGTACTAGCGGGACCGGGGAGCTGTTTTTT. Full variable domain (rest looked up from reference TRBV11-2 and TRBJ2-2): EAGVAQSPRYKIIEKRQSVAFWCNPISGHATLYWYQQILGQGPKLLIQFQNNGVVDDSQLPKDRFSAERLKGVDSTLKIQPAKLEDSAVYLCASSRTSGTGELFFGEGSRLTVL.

V is TRBV6-9 and J is TRBJ2-3; D possibly corresponds to TRBD2 (5 bases). Germline V gene sequence: CDR1 MNHGY, CDR2 SVAAGI. Trimming took 8 bases from V and 2 from J, leaving 17 bases between them. This CDR3 region has 15 residues. CDR3: CASGSLQKYTDTQYF. In nucleotides, the CDR3 is TGTGCCAGCGGGAGTTTACAAAAATACACAGATACGCAGTATTTT.

The chain carries TRBV11-2 and TRBJ1-4; a weak D match, TRBD1 (6 bases). V lost 3 bases, J lost 4 bases, and 15 bases lay in between. The germline V gene encodes CDR1 SGHAT and CDR2 FQNNGV. The CDR3 extends over 16 amino acids. For the CDR3, the DNA is TGTGCCAGCAGCTTGTATGGGGGGGGCCTTAATGAAAAACTGTTTTTT. Translation: CASSLYGGGLNEKLFF.

The V and J genes are TRBV5-4 and TRBJ2-2; D is perhaps TRBD1 or TRBD2 (5 bases each). Between the trimmed V and J ends, which lost 4 bases and 6 bases, there was a span of 16 bases. The germline V gene encodes CDR1 SGHNT and CDR2 YYREEE (reference sequence). The CDR3 spans 15 residues. The CDR3, as DNA: TGTGCCAGCAGCCCGAGGGACCGGGCCTCCGGGGAGCTGTTTTTT. This encodes CASSPRDRASGELFF.

As for this clone: The sample contains more than one DNA sequence encoding this CDR3. The gene calls are TRBV18 and TRBJ2-3; D gene uncertain. Trimming shortened V by 0 bases and J by 3 bases, and 4 bases separated the two germline ends. This CDR3 spans 13 amino acids. Germline values: CDR1 KGHSH, CDR2 LQKENI. The CDR3 is CASSPPGTDTQYF. The CDR3 nucleotides read TGTGCCAGCTCACCACCGGGGACAGATACGCAGTATTTT.

In DNA form, the CDR3 reads TGTGCCAGCAGCTTGGACGGACAGGGCACTCAGCCCCAGCATTTT. Its translation is CASSLDGQGTQPQHF. This chain links TRBV5-4 with TRBJ1-5; 8 bases are shared with TRBD1. The CDR3 covers 15 residues. Trimming cost V 0 bases and J 6 bases; bases outside gene matches: 5. CDR1 and CDR2 (germline): SGHNT, YYREEE (reference sequence).

The V and J genes are TRBV2 and TRBJ2-7, with 9 bases lining up with TRBD2. CDR1 and CDR2 (germline): SNHLY, FYNNEI. The CDR3 has 12 amino acids. The V segment lost 6 bases and the J segment 5 bases; nucleotides outside the gene matches: 2. CDR3: CASRASGNEQYF. In nucleotides, the CDR3 is TGTGCCAGCAGGGCTAGCGGGAACGAGCAGTACTTC.

The chain has TRBV7-9 and TRBJ2-2; possible D gene TRBD1, 6 bases. The CDR3 spans 13 residues. Germline CDR1 and CDR2: SEHNR and FQNEAQ (reference sequence). The ends were cut back, 0 bases at V and 7 bases at J, with 6 bases in the middle. The CDR3 DNA follows: TGTGCCAGCAGCTTAGCGGACAGCGGGGAGCTGTTTTTT. Translating it yields CASSLADSGELFF. The full variable domain, completed using reference TRBV7-9 and TRBJ2-2, is DTGVSQNPRHKITKRGQNVTFRCDPISEHNRLYWYRQTLGQGPEFLTYFQNEAQLEKSRLLSDRFSAERPKGSFSTLEIQRTEQGDSAMYLCASSLADSGELFFGEGSRLTVL.

The rearrangement uses TRBV19 and TRBJ2-6; no definite D call. The CDR3 runs 13 residues. Per the germline V gene, CDR1 is LNHDA and CDR2 is SQIVND (reference sequence). Trimming took off 6 bases at V and 2 bases at J, with 5 bases between the two ends. The CDR3 protein is CASRGAGANVLTF. The CDR3 DNA follows: TGTGCCAGTAGAGGTGCTGGGGCCAACGTCCTGACTTTC.

V usage is TRBV18 and J usage is TRBJ2-7; no clear D gene. Between the trimmed V and J ends, which lost 1 base and 0 bases, there was a span of 13 bases. CDR1 and CDR2 from the germline V gene are KGHSH and LQKENI. The CDR3 runs to 16 residues. The CDR3 DNA sequence: TGTGCCAGCTCACCACAGGGTCCCTTATCCTCCTACGAGCAGTACTTC. This gives the protein CASSPQGPLSSYEQYF. The variable domain in full, completed from reference TRBV18 and TRBJ2-7, reads NAGVMQNPRHLVRRRGQEARLRCSPMKGHSHVYWYRQLPEEGLKFMVYLQKENIIDESGMPKERFSAEFPKEGPSILRIQQVVRGDSAAYFCASSPQGPLSSYEQYFGPGTRLTVT.

Notes on this clone: This CDR3 is also generated by other DNA sequences in the sample. This rearrangement joins TRBV7-6 to TRBJ1-5, with D perhaps matching TRBD1 (6 bases). Deletions cut 1 base from V and 2 bases from J, with 9 bases between. CDR3 length: 15 residues. Germline values: CDR1 SGHVS, CDR2 FNYEAQ. CDR3 in amino acids: CASSLGGQGNQPQHF. For the CDR3, the DNA is TGTGCCAGCAGCTTAGGGGGGCAGGGCAATCAGCCCCAGCATTTT.

The V call is TRBV28, the J call TRBJ2-7, with TRBD2 matching 12 bases. Germline loops: CDR1 MDHEN, CDR2 SYDVKM. This CDR3 comprises 16 residues. Trimming at V came to 2 bases and at J to 0 bases, leaving 2 bases not matched to a gene. In nucleotides, the CDR3 is TGTGCCAGCAGTTTAATGACTAGCGGGAGCTCCTACGAGCAGTACTTC. Its protein product is CASSLMTSGSSYEQYF.

The V call is TRBV11-2, the J call TRBJ1-1; D remains unclear. V gave up 0 bases and J gave up 5 bases, with 4 bases separating them. Per the germline V gene, CDR1 is SGHAT and CDR2 is FQNNGV. The CDR3 sequence is 12 residues long. CDR3 loop: CASSLDVTEAFF. CDR3 coding DNA: TGTGCCAGCAGCTTAGACGTTACTGAAGCTTTCTTT.

J is TRBJ2-1 and V is TRBV5-6; 10 bases are shared with TRBD2. Trimming took 3 bases from V and 9 from J; bases not matched to a gene: 6. The CDR3 is made up of 14 amino acids. Germline lookup yields CDR1 SGHDT and CDR2 YYEEEE. The CDR3, as DNA: TGTGCCAGCAGCTGGTTAGCGGGAGGTGGTGAGCAGTTCTTC. Amino acid sequence: CASSWLAGGGEQFF.

As regards this clone: Other nucleotide sequences in the sample specify the same CDR3. The rearrangement uses TRBV5-1 and TRBJ1-3; D perhaps matches TRBD1 (6 bases). Germline V CDR1 and CDR2: SGHRS, YFSETQ. V was trimmed by 4 bases and J by 4 bases, leaving 12 bases between them. The CDR3 covers 14 residues. The CDR3 reads CASSIQGSGNTIYF. The CDR3 coding sequence is TGCGCCAGCAGCATACAGGGTTCAGGAAACACCATATATTTT. Looking up the rest from reference TRBV5-1 and TRBJ1-3 gives the full variable domain: KAGVTQTPRYLIKTRGQQVTLSCSPISGHRSVSWYQQTPGQGLQFLFEYFSETQRNKGNFPGRFSGRQFSNSRSEMNVSTLELGDSALYLCASSIQGSGNTIYFGEGSWLTVV.

This chain joins TRBV5-6 and TRBJ2-1; TRBD1 aligns across 7 bases. This CDR3 region has 14 residues. The J segment lost 5 bases and the V segment lost 4 bases, leaving 6 bases of the junction unmatched. Germline values: CDR1 SGHDT, CDR2 YYEEEE. The CDR3 nucleotides are TGTGCCAGCAGCCGGCCCGGGACAGACAATGAGCAGTTCTTC. Protein: CASSRPGTDNEQFF. Supplemented by reference TRBV5-6 and TRBJ2-1, the full variable domain reads DAGVTQSPTHLIKTRGQQVTLRCSPKSGHDTVSWYQQALGQGPQFIFQYYEEEERQRGNFPDRFSGHQFPNYSSELNVNALLLGDSALYLCASSRPGTDNEQFFGPGTRLTVL.

The rearrangement links TRBV11-1 to TRBJ2-3, with 7 bases fitting TRBD2. Trimming took 0 bases from V and 2 from J; bases not matched to a gene: 8. The CDR3 loop spans 17 amino acids. CDR1 is SGHAT, CDR2 FQDESV, per germline (reference sequence). CDR3 region: CASSLARSSGNTDTQYF. CDR3 coding DNA: TGTGCCAGCAGCTTAGCGCGGTCTAGCGGAAACACAGATACGCAGTATTTT.

This clone showed up just once. V usage is TRBV18 and J usage is TRBJ1-2; 11 bases map to TRBD1. J was trimmed by 6 bases and V by 3 bases; bases with no gene match: 9. The CDR3 sequence is 16 residues long. Germline loops: CDR1 KGHSH, CDR2 LQKENI. This CDR3 is CASSPIQGQGANGYTF. The CDR3 DNA reads TGTGCCAGCTCACCGATACAAGGACAGGGGGCAAATGGCTACACCTTC.

This chain connects TRBV10-3 to TRBJ2-7; TRBD2 matches 13 bases. V gave up 6 bases and J gave up 1 base; unmatched junction bases: 3. Germline V gene data show CDR1 as ENHRY and CDR2 as SYGVKD. The CDR3 length is 15 residues. For the CDR3, the DNA is TGTGCCATCAGGGAGACTAGCGGGAGGTCCTACGAGCAGTACTTC. As protein: CAIRETSGRSYEQYF.

V is TRBV5-6 and J is TRBJ2-2; D unresolved. Trimming took 1 base from V and 1 from J, leaving 8 bases between them. There are 15 residues in the CDR3. Looked up from germline, CDR1 is SGHDT and CDR2 is YYEEEE. As DNA, the CDR3 is TGTGCCAGCAGCTTGCGGCGGCTGAACACCGGGGAGCTGTTTTTT. Amino acid sequence: CASSLRRLNTGELFF.

The chain carries TRBV5-4 and TRBJ2-5, with D maybe TRBD2 (6 bases). Germline CDR1 SGHNT, CDR2 YYREEE (reference sequence). The CDR3 is made up of 13 amino acids. V lost 2 bases and J 5 bases, leaving 10 bases between the germline ends. As DNA, the CDR3 is TGTGCCAGCAGCTTTTATGGGGGGGAGACCCAGTACTTC. This translates into CASSFYGGETQYF.

The chain combines TRBV5-1 with TRBJ2-1, with TRBD1 identical over 11 bases. V gave up 3 bases and J gave up 5 bases; unmatched junction bases: 7. This CDR3 spans 16 amino acids. Looked up from germline, CDR1 is SGHRS and CDR2 is YFSETQ. CDR3 sequence (DNA): TGCGCCAGCAGCTCTGCCGGGACAGGGGGGCACAATGAGCAGTTCTTC. Its translation: CASSSAGTGGHNEQFF.

This chain links TRBV7-7 with TRBJ2-5, with D uncertain. Per germline, CDR1 SSHAT and CDR2 FNYEAQ (reference sequence). The CDR3 has 13 amino acids. Trimming left V 3 bases short and J 6 bases short, with 11 bases between. CDR3 bases: TGTGCCAGCAGCTTGGGATCCATAAAGACCCAGTACTTC. Translating gives CASSLGSIKTQYF.

The DNA for the CDR3 is TGTGCCAGCAGCTTAGGGACTAGCGGGACTCACAATGAGCAGTTCTTC. Residues: CASSLGTSGTHNEQFF. The chain is built from TRBV7-7 and TRBJ2-1, with 12 bases that match TRBD2. CDR3 length: 16 amino acids. The V gene's germline CDR1 is SSHAT and CDR2 FNYEAQ (reference sequence). V gave up 1 base and J gave up 5 bases; unmatched junction bases: 3. The entire variable domain, with the rest obtained from reference TRBV7-7 and TRBJ2-1, is as follows: GAGVSQSPRYKVTKRGQDVTLRCDPISSHATLYWYQQALGQGPEFLTYFNYEAQPDKSGLPSDRFSAERPEGSISTLTIQRTEQRDSAMYRCASSLGTSGTHNEQFFGPGTRLTVL.

The chain is built from TRBV29-1 and TRBJ2-1; TRBD2 agrees at 7 bases. Germline lookup yields CDR1 SQVTM and CDR2 ANQGSEA. The CDR3 consists of 15 residues. Trimming took 6 bases from V and 9 from J; bases not matched to a gene: 17. The DNA of the CDR3 is TGCAGCGTACGAAATAGACTAGCTCCGGGTGGTGAGCAGTTCTTC. This sequence encodes CSVRNRLAPGGEQFF.